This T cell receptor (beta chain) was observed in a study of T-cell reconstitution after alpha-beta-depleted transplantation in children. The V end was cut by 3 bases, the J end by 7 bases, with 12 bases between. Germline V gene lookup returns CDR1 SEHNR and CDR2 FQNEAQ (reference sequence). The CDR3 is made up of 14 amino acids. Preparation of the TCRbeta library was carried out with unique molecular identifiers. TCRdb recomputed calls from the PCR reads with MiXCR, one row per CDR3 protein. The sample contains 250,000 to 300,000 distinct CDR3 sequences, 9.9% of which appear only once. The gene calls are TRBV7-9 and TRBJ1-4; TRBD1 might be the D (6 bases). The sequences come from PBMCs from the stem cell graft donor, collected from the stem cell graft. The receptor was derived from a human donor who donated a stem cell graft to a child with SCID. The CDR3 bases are TGTGCCAGCAGCTTTAAACAGGGTAGTGAAAAACTGTTTTTT. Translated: CASSFKQGSEKLFF.